This entry lists 22 T cell receptor beta chains sequenced from one sample in a study of cytomegalovirus exposure and HLA in healthy donors. The PCR made use of 60 Vbeta and 13 Jbeta primers. Libraries were prepared by immunoSEQ multiplex PCR; TCRdb keeps only in-frame clonotypes and omits some of them. The sample consists of around 180,000 clones, 84% of them appearing once. What was sequenced was PBMCs. All receptors derive from a girl aged 2 to 10 in good health and CMV-seropositive.

The rearrangement uses TRBV28 and TRBJ1-3, with D unclear. The CDR3 is 12 residues long. Trimming stripped 4 bases from V and 3 bases from J, with 4 bases between. CDR1 and CDR2 from the germline V gene are MDHEN and SYDVKM. The CDR3 coding sequence is TGTGCCAGCAGTTCCTATGGAAACACCATATATTTT. Protein product: CASSSYGNTIYF.

This clone has more than one count but fewer than ten. The V and J genes are TRBV2 and TRBJ1-2, with 9 bases fitting TRBD1. Per the germline V gene, CDR1 is SNHLY and CDR2 is FYNNEI. The CDR3 runs to 13 residues. V shed 6 bases and J 6 bases; nucleotides not matched to a gene: 5. The CDR3 is CASRVGQGDGYTF. The DNA for the CDR3 is TGTGCCAGCAGGGTGGGACAGGGTGATGGCTACACCTTC.

The gene calls are TRBV9 and TRBJ2-5; tentative D call: TRBD2 (7 bases). Germline-derived CDR1 and CDR2 are SGDLS and YYNGEE. CDR3 length equals 15 residues. V was shortened by 3 bases and J by 1 base, with 13 bases between the two germline ends. CDR3 bases: TGTGCCAGCAGCGGGGGGGGCCGTGCCCAAGAGACCCAGTACTTC. It yields the protein CASSGGGRAQETQYF.

This rearrangement joins TRBV10-3 to TRBJ2-2, with a possible D match to TRBD2 (6 bases). V was shortened by 4 bases and J by 6 bases, with 9 bases between the two germline ends. The CDR3 consists of 13 residues. Germline values: CDR1 ENHRY, CDR2 SYGVKD. In nucleotides, the CDR3 is TGTGCCATCAGTGGGGAGCGGGCCGGGGAGCTGTTTTTT. Encoded protein: CAISGERAGELFF.

This chain joins TRBV15 and TRBJ1-2; 9 bases agree with TRBD1. V was clipped by 2 bases and J by 6 bases; unmatched bases: 10. The CDR3 consists of 16 residues. Germline V gene lookup returns CDR1 LNHNV and CDR2 YYDKDF (reference sequence). The CDR3 here is CATSRPSAGTGHGYTF. The CDR3 DNA reads as TGTGCCACCAGCAGACCCTCAGCCGGGACAGGGCATGGCTACACCTTC. Filled out from reference TRBV15 and TRBJ1-2, the complete variable domain reads DAMVIQNPRYQVTQFGKPVTLSCSQTLNHNVMYWYQQKSSQAPKLLFHYYDKDFNNEADTPDNFQSRRPNTSFCFLDIRSPGLGDTAMYLCATSRPSAGTGHGYTFGSGTRLTVV.

This sequence joins TRBV7-9 and TRBJ1-1, with a tentative D call TRBD1 (5 bases). The germline V and J ends were trimmed by 8 bases and 3 bases, with 13 bases remaining between them. Per the germline V gene, CDR1 is SEHNR and CDR2 is FQNEAQ (reference sequence). The CDR3 has 13 amino acids. The DNA for the CDR3 is TGTGCCAGCCTTCTAATAGGGGACACTGAAGCTTTCTTT. Protein: CASLLIGDTEAFF. The variable domain in full, completed from reference TRBV7-9 and TRBJ1-1, reads DTGVSQNPRHKITKRGQNVTFRCDPISEHNRLYWYRQTLGQGPEFLTYFQNEAQLEKSRLLSDRFSAERPKGSFSTLEIQRTEQGDSAMYLCASLLIGDTEAFFGQGTRLTVV.

This clone was picked up a small number of times. The chain joins TRBV9 to TRBJ2-3; TRBD2 aligns across 7 bases. J gave up 0 bases and V 0 bases, and 7 bases lay outside the gene matches. CDR3 size: 17 residues. Germline V gene lookup returns CDR1 SGDLS and CDR2 YYNGEE. The CDR3 DNA follows: TGTGCCAGCAGCGTAGACCCACAGCGGGAAAGCACAGATACGCAGTATTTT. Residues: CASSVDPQRESTDTQYF.

The V gene is TRBV9, the J gene TRBJ2-3; no reliable D call. CDR1 and CDR2 (germline): SGDLS, YYNGEE. The CDR3 extends over 15 amino acids. Trimming took off 0 bases at V and 0 bases at J, with 8 bases between the two ends. CDR3 sequence reads: CASSVERASTDTQYF. DNA for the CDR3: TGTGCCAGCAGCGTAGAGAGAGCTAGCACAGATACGCAGTATTTT.

This clone was observed a few times. CDR3 in DNA: TGTGCCAGCAGCCACCCAGGGGGGAACACCGGGGAGCTGTTTTTT. This sequence encodes CASSHPGGNTGELFF. This chain joins TRBV4-2 and TRBJ2-2, with 7 bases lining up with TRBD1. Germline V gene data show CDR1 as LGHNA and CDR2 as YNFKEQ. This CDR3 has 15 residues. After removal of 3 bases from V and 1 base from J, the junction contained 2 bases not matched to a gene.

This clone is a singleton in its sample. This chain joins TRBV11-3 and TRBJ2-6; possible D gene TRBD1, 5 bases. Germline lookup yields CDR1 SGHNT and CDR2 YENEEA. Trimming removed 5 bases at V and 2 bases at J, with 13 bases between. The CDR3 extends over 16 amino acids. The CDR3 spells CASSRYSGTGANVLTF. For the CDR3, the DNA is TGTGCCAGCAGCCGATACTCAGGGACTGGGGCCAACGTCCTGACTTTC.

V usage is TRBV4-1 and J usage is TRBJ1-2; 9 positions agree with TRBD1. The V and J ends lost 2 bases and 9 bases, in that order; junction bases with no gene match: 10. Germline CDR1 MGHRA, CDR2 YSYEKL. This CDR3 comprises 15 residues. CDR3 in DNA: TGCGCCAGCAGCCAACAGGACAGGGGCGGCTTTCGCTACACCTTC. This gives the protein CASSQQDRGGFRYTF.

J is TRBJ2-7 and V is TRBV11-3, with 8 bases that match TRBD1. The CDR3 has 16 residues. In germline, CDR1 is SGHNT, CDR2 YENEEA. The trim removed 0 bases at V and 2 bases at J, leaving 6 bases unmatched. As DNA, the CDR3 is TGTGCCAGCAGCTTAGAGGCAGGGGGCGGCACCTACGAGCAGTACTTC. Translation: CASSLEAGGGTYEQYF.

The V call is TRBV7-7, the J call TRBJ2-3; no firm D call. Germline V lookup: CDR1 SSHAT, CDR2 FNYEAQ (reference sequence). The CDR3 contains 14 residues. The CDR3 nucleotides read TGTGCTACAAGGAAGCTAGTTCACACAGATACGCAGTATTTT. It codes for CATRKLVHTDTQYF.

This clone was detected once. This rearrangement joins TRBV28 to TRBJ1-3; 10 nucleotides line up with TRBD1. CDR3 length: 16 amino acids. Looked up from germline, CDR1 is MDHEN and CDR2 is SYDVKM. V lost 2 bases, J lost 1 base, and 2 bases stayed unmatched. The CDR3 region has the DNA TGTGCCAGCAGTTTAGAGGACAGGGGGTCTGGAAACACCATATATTTT. It specifies CASSLEDRGSGNTIYF.

This clone turned up a few times. The chain employs TRBV6-5 and TRBJ2-7; 8 bases are shared with TRBD2. The CDR3 is 12 residues long. CDR1 is MNHEY and CDR2 is SVGAGI in the germline V gene. V shed 9 bases, J shed 3 bases, and the junction held 4 bases outside the gene matches. The CDR3 coding sequence is TGTGCCAGTCGGGGGGGTTACTACGAGCAGTACTTC. Protein sequence: CASRGGYYEQYF.

This clone was seen more than once but under ten times. The V and J genes are TRBV5-4 and TRBJ1-4, with D possibly TRBD1 on 6 matching bases. The CDR3 extends over 13 amino acids. The germline CDR1 and CDR2 sequences are SGHNT and YYREEE (reference sequence). V lost 9 bases to trimming and J lost 7 bases, with 16 bases between them. CDR3 sequence reads: CATSTGVPEKLFF. The CDR3 region has the DNA TGTGCCACCTCGACAGGCGTCCCTGAAAAACTGTTTTTT.

This clone was observed once. The V call is TRBV5-1, the J call TRBJ2-1, with TRBD2 matching over 11 bases. This CDR3 is built from 15 residues. The V gene's germline CDR1 is SGHRS and CDR2 YFSETQ. The J segment lost 3 bases and the V segment lost 3 bases, leaving 2 bases of the junction unmatched. CDR3 in DNA: TGCGCCAGCAGCTCCGGGACTAGCGGCTACAATGAGCAGTTCTTC. Protein sequence: CASSSGTSGYNEQFF.

The chain uses TRBV5-1 and TRBJ1-1; TRBD1 matches 10 bases. The V segment lost 4 bases and the J segment 3 bases; nucleotides outside the gene matches: 3. This CDR3 spans 14 amino acids. Germline V gives CDR1 SGHRS, CDR2 YFSETQ. DNA of the CDR3: TGCGCCAGCAGCGTGGGACAGGGGCACACTGAAGCTTTCTTT. Residues: CASSVGQGHTEAFF. Together with reference TRBV5-1 and TRBJ1-1, the CDR3 gives the full variable domain: KAGVTQTPRYLIKTRGQQVTLSCSPISGHRSVSWYQQTPGQGLQFLFEYFSETQRNKGNFPGRFSGRQFSNSRSEMNVSTLELGDSALYLCASSVGQGHTEAFFGQGTRLTVV.

This clone was detected a few times. The chain links TRBV19 to TRBJ1-1; the D gene is possibly TRBD1 (5 bases). V was pared by 10 bases and J by 1 base, with 10 bases between. Germline CDR1 LNHDA, CDR2 SQIVND (reference sequence). This CDR3 contains 12 residues. In DNA form, the CDR3 reads TGTGCCACGAGAGACAGGAACACTGAAGCTTTCTTT. Protein sequence: CATRDRNTEAFF.

The chain has TRBV9 and TRBJ1-2; D gene ambiguous. CDR1 is SGDLS, CDR2 YYNGEE, per germline. The CDR3 extends over 13 amino acids. The V end lost 0 bases, the J end lost 2 bases, and 5 bases lay between the germline ends. CDR3 DNA: TGTGCCAGCAGCGTAGTAGAGAACTATGGCTACACCTTC. Amino acids: CASSVVENYGYTF.

The rearrangement links TRBV5-6 to TRBJ2-1; TRBD2 matches at 9 bases. The CDR3 spans 15 residues. The trim removed 7 bases at V and 7 bases at J, leaving 12 bases unmatched. Germline CDR1 and CDR2: SGHDT and YYEEEE. The CDR3 coding sequence is TGTGCCAGCGCGGGGGATAGCGGGAGTTTTAATGAGCAGTTCTTC. Its translation is CASAGDSGSFNEQFF.

This clone appeared once. The chain employs TRBV9 and TRBJ2-3, with 11 bases aligning to TRBD2. The CDR3 extends over 15 amino acids. V gave up 3 bases and J gave up 11 bases; unmatched junction bases: 11. CDR1 and CDR2 from the germline V gene are SGDLS and YYNGEE. The CDR3 sequence is CASSEGASGRPLQYF. In DNA, the CDR3 is TGTGCCAGCAGCGAGGGAGCTAGCGGGAGGCCATTGCAGTATTTT.